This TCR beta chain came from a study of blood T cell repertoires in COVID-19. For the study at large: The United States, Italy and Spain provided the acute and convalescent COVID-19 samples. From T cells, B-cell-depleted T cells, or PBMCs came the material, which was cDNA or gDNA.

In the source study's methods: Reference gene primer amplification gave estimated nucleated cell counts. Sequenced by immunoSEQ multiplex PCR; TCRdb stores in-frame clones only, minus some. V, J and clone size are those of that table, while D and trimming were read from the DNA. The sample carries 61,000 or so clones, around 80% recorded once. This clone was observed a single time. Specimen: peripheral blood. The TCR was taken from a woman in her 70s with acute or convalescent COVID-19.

The CDR3 region is CASSQEVDGGGSNQPQHF. The CDR3 DNA follows: TGTGCCAGCAGCCAAGAAGTTGACGGGGGAGGTAGCAATCAGCCCCAGCATTTT. The chain is built from TRBV3-1 (or the pseudogene TRBV3-2) and TRBJ1-5, with a possible D match to TRBD1 (5 bases). CDR3 length equals 18 residues. Germline CDR1 is LGHDT and CDR2 is YNNKEL (reference sequence). Trimming cost V 0 bases and J 0 bases, with 15 bases left between them.